This T cell receptor (beta chain) derives from a study of T-cell reconstitution after alpha-beta-depleted transplantation in children. This clonotype has just a few counts. Unique molecular identifiers tagged the TCRbeta library. TCRdb independently ran MiXCR on the PCR reads; one entry per CDR3 protein. The sample contains 500,000 or so distinct CDR3 sequences, around a third of which appear only once. With 6 bases removed from V and 0 bases from J, the gap between germline ends came to 13 bases. There are 15 residues in the CDR3. The clonotype comes from a human donor who donated a stem cell graft to a child with aplastic anemia. Specimen: PBMCs from the stem cell graft donor, collected from the stem cell graft. This chain uses TRBV12-3 or TRBV12-4 with TRBJ2-3; possibly TRBD1 for D (5 bases). As DNA, the CDR3 is TGTGCCAGCAGCGAGACAGTCATTAGCACAGATACGCAGTATTTT. Amino acid sequence: CASSETVISTDTQYF.